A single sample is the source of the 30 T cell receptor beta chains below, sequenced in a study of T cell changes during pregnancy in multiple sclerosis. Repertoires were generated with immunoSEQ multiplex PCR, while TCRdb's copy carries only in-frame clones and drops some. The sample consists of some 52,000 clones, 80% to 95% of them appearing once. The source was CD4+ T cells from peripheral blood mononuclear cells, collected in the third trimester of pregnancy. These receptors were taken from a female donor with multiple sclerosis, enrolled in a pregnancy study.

The CDR3 nucleotides read TGCGCCAGCAGCTCCCTAGCGGTGAGCTCCTACAATGAGCAGTTCTTC. It specifies CASSSLAVSSYNEQFF. This sequence joins TRBV5-1 and TRBJ2-1, with 7 bases matching TRBD2. Germline CDR1 SGHRS, CDR2 YFSETQ. The length of the CDR3 is 16 residues. The V and J ends lost 3 bases and 0 bases, in that order; junction bases with no gene match: 6.

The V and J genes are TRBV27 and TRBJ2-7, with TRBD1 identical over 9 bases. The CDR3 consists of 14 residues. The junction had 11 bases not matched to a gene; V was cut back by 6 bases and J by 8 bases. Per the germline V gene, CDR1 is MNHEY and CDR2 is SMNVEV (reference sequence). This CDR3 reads CASRFPGQGGKQYF. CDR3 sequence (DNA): TGTGCCAGCAGGTTTCCGGGACAGGGTGGCAAGCAGTACTTC.

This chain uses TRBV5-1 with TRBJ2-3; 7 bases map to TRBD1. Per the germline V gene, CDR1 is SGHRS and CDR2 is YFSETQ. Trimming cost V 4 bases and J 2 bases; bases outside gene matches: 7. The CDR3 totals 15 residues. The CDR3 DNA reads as TGCGCCAGCAGCCTTAAGACAGGGCTCACAGATACGCAGTATTTT. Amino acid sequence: CASSLKTGLTDTQYF.

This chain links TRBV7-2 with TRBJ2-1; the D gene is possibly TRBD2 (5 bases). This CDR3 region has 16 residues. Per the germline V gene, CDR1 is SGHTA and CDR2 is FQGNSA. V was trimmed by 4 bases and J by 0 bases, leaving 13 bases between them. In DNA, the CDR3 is TGTGCCAGCAGCTCCATCTCTAGCCCCTCCTACAATGAGCAGTTCTTC. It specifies CASSSISSPSYNEQFF.

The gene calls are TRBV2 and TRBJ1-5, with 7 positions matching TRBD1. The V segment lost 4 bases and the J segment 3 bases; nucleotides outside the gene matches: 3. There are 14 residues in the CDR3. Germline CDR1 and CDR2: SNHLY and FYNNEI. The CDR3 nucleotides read TGTGCCAGCAGTGGACAGGGCCCCAATCAGCCCCAGCATTTT. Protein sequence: CASSGQGPNQPQHF.

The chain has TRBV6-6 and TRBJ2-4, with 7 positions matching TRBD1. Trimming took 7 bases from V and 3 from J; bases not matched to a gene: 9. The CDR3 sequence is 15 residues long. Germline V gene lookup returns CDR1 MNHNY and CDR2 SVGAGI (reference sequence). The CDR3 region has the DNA TGTGCCAGCACCATGACAGGGCTGAACAAAAACATTCAGTACTTC. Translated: CASTMTGLNKNIQYF.

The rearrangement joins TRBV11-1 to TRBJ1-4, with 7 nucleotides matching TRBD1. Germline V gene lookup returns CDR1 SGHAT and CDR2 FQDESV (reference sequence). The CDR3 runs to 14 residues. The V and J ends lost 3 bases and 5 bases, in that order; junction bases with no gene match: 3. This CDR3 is CASSFRDSNEKLFF. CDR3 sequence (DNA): TGTGCCAGCAGCTTCAGGGACAGCAATGAAAAACTGTTTTTT. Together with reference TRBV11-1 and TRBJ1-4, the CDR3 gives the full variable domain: EAEVAQSPRYKITEKSQAVAFWCDPISGHATLYWYRQILGQGPELLVQFQDESVVDDSQLPKDRFSAERLKGVDSTLKIQPAELGDSAMYLCASSFRDSNEKLFFGSGTQLSVL.

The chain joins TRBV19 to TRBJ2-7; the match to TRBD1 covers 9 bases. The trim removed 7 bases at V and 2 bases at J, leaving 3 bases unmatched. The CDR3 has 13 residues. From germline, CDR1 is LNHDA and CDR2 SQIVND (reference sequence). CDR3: CASKGQGPYEQYF. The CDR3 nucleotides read TGTGCCAGTAAAGGACAGGGGCCCTACGAGCAGTACTTC.

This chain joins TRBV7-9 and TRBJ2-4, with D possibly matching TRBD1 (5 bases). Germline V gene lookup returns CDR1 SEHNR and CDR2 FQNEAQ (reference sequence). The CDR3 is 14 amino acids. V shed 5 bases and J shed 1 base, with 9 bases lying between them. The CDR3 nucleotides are TGTGCCAGCAGCCCCTCAGGGGCCAAAAACATTCAGTACTTC. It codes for CASSPSGAKNIQYF.

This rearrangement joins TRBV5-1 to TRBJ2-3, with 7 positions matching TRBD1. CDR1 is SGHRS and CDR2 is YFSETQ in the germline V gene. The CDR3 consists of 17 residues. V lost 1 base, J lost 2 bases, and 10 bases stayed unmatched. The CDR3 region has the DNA TGCGCCAGCAGCTTGACAGGGGAGAGGAGCTTCACAGATACGCAGTATTTT. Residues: CASSLTGERSFTDTQYF.

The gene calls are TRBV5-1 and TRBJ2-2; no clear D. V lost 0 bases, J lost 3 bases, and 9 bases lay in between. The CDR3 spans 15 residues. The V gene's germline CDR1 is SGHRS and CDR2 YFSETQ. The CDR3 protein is CASSLASLHTGELFF. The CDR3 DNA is TGCGCCAGCAGCTTGGCCAGTCTGCACACCGGGGAGCTGTTTTTT.

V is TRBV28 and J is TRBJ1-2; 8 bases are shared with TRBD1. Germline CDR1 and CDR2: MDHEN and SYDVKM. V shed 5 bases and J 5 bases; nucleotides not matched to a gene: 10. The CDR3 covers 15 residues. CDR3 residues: CASSPPTGGVYGYTF. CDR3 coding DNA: TGTGCCAGCAGTCCTCCTACAGGGGGGGTGTATGGCTACACCTTC.

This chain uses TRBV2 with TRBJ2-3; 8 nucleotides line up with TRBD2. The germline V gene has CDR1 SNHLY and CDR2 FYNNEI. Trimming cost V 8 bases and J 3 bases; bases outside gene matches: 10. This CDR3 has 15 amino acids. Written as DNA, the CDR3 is TGTGCCAGCGGGAAAGGGGGACTAGAAACAGATACGCAGTATTTT. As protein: CASGKGGLETDTQYF.

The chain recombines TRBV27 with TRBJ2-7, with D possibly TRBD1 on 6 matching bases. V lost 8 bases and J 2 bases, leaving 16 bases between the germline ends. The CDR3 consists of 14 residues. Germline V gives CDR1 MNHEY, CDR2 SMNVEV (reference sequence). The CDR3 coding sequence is TGTGCCAGCCGTACCACAGGGCATCCCTACGAGCAGTACTTC. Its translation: CASRTTGHPYEQYF.

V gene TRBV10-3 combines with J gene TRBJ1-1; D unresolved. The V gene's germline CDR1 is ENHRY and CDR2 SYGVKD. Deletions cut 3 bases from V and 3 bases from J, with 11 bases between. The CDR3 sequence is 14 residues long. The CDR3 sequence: CAISERAADTEAFF. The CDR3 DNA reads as TGTGCCATCAGTGAACGCGCGGCGGACACTGAAGCTTTCTTT.

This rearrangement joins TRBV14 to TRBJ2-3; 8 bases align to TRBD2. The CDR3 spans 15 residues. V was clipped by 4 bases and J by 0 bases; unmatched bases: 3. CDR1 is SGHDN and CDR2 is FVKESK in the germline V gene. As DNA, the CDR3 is TGTGCCAGCAGCCTTAGCGGGGCCAGCACAGATACGCAGTATTTT. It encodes CASSLSGASTDTQYF.

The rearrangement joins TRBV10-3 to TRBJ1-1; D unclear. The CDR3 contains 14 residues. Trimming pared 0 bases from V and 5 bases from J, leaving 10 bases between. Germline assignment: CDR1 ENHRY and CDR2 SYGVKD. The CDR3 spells CAISESTGGTEAFF. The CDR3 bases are TGTGCCATCAGTGAGTCGACGGGAGGAACTGAAGCTTTCTTT.

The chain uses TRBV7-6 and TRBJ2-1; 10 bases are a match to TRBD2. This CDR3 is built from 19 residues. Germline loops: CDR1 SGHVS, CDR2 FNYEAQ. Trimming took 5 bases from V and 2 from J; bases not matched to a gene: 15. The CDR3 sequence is CASSLTMALAGVAYNEQFF. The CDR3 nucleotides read TGTGCCAGCAGCCTCACTATGGCGCTAGCGGGAGTAGCCTACAATGAGCAGTTCTTC.

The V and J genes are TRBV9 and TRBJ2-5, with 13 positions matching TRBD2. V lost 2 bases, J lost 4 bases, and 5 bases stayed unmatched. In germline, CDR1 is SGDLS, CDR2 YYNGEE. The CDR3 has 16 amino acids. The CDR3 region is CASSVTSGGVGETQYF. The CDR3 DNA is TGTGCCAGCAGCGTCACTAGCGGGGGGGTAGGAGAGACCCAGTACTTC.

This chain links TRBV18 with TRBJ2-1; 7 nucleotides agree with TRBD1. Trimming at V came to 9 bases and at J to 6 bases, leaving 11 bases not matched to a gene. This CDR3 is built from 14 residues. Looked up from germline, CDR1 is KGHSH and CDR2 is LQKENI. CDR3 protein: CASSPERGLNEQFF. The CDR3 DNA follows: TGTGCCAGTTCCCCCGAGAGGGGGCTCAATGAGCAGTTCTTC.

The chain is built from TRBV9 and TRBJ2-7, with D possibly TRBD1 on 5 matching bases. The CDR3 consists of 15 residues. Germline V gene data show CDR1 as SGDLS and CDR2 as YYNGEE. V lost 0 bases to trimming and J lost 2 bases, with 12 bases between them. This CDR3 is CASSVGAGYPYEQYF. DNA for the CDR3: TGTGCCAGCAGCGTAGGAGCAGGGTACCCCTACGAGCAGTACTTC.

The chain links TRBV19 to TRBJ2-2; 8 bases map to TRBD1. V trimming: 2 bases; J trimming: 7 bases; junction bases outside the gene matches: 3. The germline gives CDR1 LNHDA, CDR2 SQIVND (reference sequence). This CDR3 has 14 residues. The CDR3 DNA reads TGTGCCAGTAGTATACAGGGGGCCGGCGGGGAGCTGTTTTTT. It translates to CASSIQGAGGELFF.

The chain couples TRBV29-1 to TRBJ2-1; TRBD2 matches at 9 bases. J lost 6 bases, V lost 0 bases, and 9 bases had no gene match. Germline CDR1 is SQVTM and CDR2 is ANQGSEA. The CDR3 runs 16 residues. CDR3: CSVEEVRRRGGNEQFF. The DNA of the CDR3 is TGCAGCGTTGAAGAGGTACGCCGGCGGGGGGGCAATGAGCAGTTCTTC.

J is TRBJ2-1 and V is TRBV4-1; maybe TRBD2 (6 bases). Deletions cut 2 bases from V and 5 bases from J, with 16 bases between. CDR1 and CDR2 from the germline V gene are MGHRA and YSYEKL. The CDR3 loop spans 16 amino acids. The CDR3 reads CASSQPRGLGDNEQFF. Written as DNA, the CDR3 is TGCGCCAGCAGCCAACCCCGGGGGTTGGGGGACAATGAGCAGTTCTTC.

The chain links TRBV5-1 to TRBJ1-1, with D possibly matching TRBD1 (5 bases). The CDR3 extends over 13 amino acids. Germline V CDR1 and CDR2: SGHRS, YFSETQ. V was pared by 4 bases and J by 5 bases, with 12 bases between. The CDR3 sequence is CASSPPDRTEAFF. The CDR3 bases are TGCGCCAGCAGCCCGCCCGACAGAACTGAAGCTTTCTTT.

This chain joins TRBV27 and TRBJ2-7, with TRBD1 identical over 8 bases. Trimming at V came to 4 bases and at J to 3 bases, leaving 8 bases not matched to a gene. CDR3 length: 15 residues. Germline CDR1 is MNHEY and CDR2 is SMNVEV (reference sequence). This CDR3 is CASSSPGQGHYEQYF. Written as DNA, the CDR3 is TGTGCCAGCAGTTCCCCCGGACAGGGCCACTACGAGCAGTACTTC.

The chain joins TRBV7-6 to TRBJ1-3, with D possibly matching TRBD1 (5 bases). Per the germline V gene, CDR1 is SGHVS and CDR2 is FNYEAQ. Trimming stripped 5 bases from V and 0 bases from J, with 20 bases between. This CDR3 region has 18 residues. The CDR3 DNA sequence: TGTGCCAGCAGCCCTCTTGCCGGGGGAGACGTCTCTGGAAACACCATATATTTT. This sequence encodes CASSPLAGGDVSGNTIYF.

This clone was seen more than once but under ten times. The CDR3 nucleotides read TGTGCCTGGAGTCTAGGACAGGGAGGCTACGAAGCTTTCTTT. Translated: CAWSLGQGGYEAFF. This chain connects TRBV30 to TRBJ1-1; 8 bases fit TRBD1. V was pared by 2 bases and J by 8 bases, with 10 bases of the junction left unmatched. The CDR3 runs to 14 residues. From germline, CDR1 is GTSNPN and CDR2 SVGIG (reference sequence). Full variable domain (outside the CDR3, taken from reference TRBV30 and TRBJ1-1): SQTIHQWPATLVQPVGSPLSLECTVEGTSNPNLYWYRQAAGRGLQLLFYSVGIGQISSEVPQNLSASRPQDRQFILSSKKLLLSDSGFYLCAWSLGQGGYEAFFGQGTRLTVV.

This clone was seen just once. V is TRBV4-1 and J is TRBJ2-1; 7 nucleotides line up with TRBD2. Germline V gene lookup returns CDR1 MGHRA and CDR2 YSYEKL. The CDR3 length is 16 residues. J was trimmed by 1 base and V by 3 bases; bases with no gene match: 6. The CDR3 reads CASSHHTSASYNEQFF. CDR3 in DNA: TGCGCCAGCAGCCACCACACTAGCGCTTCCTACAATGAGCAGTTCTTC.

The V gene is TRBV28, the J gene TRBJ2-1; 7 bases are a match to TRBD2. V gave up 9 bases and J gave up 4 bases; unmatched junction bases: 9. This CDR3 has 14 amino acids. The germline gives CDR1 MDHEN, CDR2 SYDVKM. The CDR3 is CASDPSGRYNEQFF. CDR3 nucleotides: TGTGCCAGTGATCCTAGCGGAAGATACAATGAGCAGTTCTTC. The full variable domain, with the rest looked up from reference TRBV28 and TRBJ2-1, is DVKVTQSSRYLVKRTGEKVFLECVQDMDHENMFWYRQDPGLGLRLIYFSYDVKMKEKGDIPEGYSVSREKKERFSLILESASTNQTSMYLCASDPSGRYNEQFFGPGTRLTVL.